This TCR beta chain originates from a study of radiation and T cells in renal cell carcinoma. Time point: baseline pretreatment blood. The treatment is: 15 Gy SBRT to primary tumor, nephrectomy 4 weeks later. The CDR3 spans 14 residues. The germline V and J ends were trimmed by 0 bases and 0 bases, with 3 bases remaining between them. Per germline, CDR1 SGDLS and CDR2 YYNGEE. Profiling relied on immunoSEQ multiplex PCR, and the TCRdb table lists in-frame clones only, not all of them. The sample lists about 140,000 clones, roughly 85% occurring once. Source: blood, taken from a patient whose treatment included radiotherapy and nephrectomy. The TCR originated in a woman aged 45-60 years with renal cell carcinoma. The rearrangement links TRBV9 to TRBJ2-2; D is ambiguous. For the CDR3, the DNA is TGTGCCAGCAGCGTAGAACCGAACACCGGGGAGCTGTTTTTT. Protein product: CASSVEPNTGELFF.